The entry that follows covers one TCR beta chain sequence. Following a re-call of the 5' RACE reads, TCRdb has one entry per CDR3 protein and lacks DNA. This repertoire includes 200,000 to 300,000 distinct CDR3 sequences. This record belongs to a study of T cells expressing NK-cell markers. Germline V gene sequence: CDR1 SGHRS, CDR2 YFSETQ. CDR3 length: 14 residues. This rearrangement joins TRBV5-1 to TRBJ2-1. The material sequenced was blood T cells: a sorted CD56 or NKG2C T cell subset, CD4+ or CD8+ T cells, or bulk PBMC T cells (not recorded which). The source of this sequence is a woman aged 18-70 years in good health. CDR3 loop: CASSLRESHNEQFF.